This entry features one T cell receptor (beta chain) sequence. These data are taken from a study of blood T cell repertoires in COVID-19. The wider study: Samples came from the United States, Italy and Spain, spanning acute and convalescent COVID-19. PBMCs, B-cell-depleted T cells, or T cells were the source of the cDNA or gDNA that made up the material.

In the authors' workflow: The authors estimated nucleated cell counts from reference gene primer amplification. Clones were read by immunoSEQ multiplex PCR, and TCRdb kept only the in-frame ones, dropping some. The V and J calls and clone size were taken over from that table, and D and trimming were inferred from the DNA. The sample has more than 85,000 clones; 87% are singletons. The sample comprised peripheral blood. The TCR was taken from a human donor in a cohort sampled during active COVID-19.

This CDR3 is CASSLGSAQETQYF. CDR3 coding DNA: TGTGCCAGCAGCTTGGGCAGCGCCCAAGAGACCCAGTACTTC. The chain links TRBV5-5 to TRBJ2-5; D remains unclear. V shed 0 bases and J shed 1 base, with 7 bases lying between them. This CDR3 spans 14 amino acids. The germline gives CDR1 SGHKS, CDR2 YYEKEE (reference sequence).